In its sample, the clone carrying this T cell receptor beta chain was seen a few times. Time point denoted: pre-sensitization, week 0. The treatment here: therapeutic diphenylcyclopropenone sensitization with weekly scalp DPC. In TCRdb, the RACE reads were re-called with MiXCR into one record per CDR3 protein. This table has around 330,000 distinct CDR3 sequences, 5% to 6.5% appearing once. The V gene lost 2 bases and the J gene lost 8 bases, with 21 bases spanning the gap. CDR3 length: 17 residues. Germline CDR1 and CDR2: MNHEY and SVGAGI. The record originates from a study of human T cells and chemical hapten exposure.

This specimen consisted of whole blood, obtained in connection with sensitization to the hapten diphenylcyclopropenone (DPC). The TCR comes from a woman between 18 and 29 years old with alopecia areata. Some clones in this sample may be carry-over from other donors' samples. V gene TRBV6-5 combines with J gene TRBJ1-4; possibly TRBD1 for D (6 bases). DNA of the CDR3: TGTGCCAGCAGTTACGGCCGCGGGGGGCCGAACCCAGAAAAACTGTTTTTT. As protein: CASSYGRGGPNPEKLFF.